This T cell receptor beta chain was recovered during a study of cytomegalovirus exposure and HLA in healthy donors. Study-level results: Within an earlier analysis, most TCR beta V segments proved productive either about 90% or about 30% of the time.

This clone occurred once. Its antigen is not known. PCR primers comprised 60 Vbeta and 13 Jbeta primers. The table came from immunoSEQ multiplex PCR; TCRdb's copy has only in-frame clones and leaves some out. The sample carries roughly 240,000 clones, 80% to 90% recorded once. The receptor was derived from a girl between 2 and 10 years old in good health and CMV-seronegative. Input material: PBMCs.

In nucleotides, the CDR3 is TGCGCCAGCACGGGGGGGCGGATGAACACTGAAGCTTTCTTT. This sequence encodes CASTGGRMNTEAFF. The chain combines TRBV5-1 with TRBJ1-1, with D perhaps matching TRBD1 (6 bases). The CDR3 has 14 residues. Deletions cut 6 bases from V and 0 bases from J, with 12 bases between. The germline V gene has CDR1 SGHRS and CDR2 YFSETQ.